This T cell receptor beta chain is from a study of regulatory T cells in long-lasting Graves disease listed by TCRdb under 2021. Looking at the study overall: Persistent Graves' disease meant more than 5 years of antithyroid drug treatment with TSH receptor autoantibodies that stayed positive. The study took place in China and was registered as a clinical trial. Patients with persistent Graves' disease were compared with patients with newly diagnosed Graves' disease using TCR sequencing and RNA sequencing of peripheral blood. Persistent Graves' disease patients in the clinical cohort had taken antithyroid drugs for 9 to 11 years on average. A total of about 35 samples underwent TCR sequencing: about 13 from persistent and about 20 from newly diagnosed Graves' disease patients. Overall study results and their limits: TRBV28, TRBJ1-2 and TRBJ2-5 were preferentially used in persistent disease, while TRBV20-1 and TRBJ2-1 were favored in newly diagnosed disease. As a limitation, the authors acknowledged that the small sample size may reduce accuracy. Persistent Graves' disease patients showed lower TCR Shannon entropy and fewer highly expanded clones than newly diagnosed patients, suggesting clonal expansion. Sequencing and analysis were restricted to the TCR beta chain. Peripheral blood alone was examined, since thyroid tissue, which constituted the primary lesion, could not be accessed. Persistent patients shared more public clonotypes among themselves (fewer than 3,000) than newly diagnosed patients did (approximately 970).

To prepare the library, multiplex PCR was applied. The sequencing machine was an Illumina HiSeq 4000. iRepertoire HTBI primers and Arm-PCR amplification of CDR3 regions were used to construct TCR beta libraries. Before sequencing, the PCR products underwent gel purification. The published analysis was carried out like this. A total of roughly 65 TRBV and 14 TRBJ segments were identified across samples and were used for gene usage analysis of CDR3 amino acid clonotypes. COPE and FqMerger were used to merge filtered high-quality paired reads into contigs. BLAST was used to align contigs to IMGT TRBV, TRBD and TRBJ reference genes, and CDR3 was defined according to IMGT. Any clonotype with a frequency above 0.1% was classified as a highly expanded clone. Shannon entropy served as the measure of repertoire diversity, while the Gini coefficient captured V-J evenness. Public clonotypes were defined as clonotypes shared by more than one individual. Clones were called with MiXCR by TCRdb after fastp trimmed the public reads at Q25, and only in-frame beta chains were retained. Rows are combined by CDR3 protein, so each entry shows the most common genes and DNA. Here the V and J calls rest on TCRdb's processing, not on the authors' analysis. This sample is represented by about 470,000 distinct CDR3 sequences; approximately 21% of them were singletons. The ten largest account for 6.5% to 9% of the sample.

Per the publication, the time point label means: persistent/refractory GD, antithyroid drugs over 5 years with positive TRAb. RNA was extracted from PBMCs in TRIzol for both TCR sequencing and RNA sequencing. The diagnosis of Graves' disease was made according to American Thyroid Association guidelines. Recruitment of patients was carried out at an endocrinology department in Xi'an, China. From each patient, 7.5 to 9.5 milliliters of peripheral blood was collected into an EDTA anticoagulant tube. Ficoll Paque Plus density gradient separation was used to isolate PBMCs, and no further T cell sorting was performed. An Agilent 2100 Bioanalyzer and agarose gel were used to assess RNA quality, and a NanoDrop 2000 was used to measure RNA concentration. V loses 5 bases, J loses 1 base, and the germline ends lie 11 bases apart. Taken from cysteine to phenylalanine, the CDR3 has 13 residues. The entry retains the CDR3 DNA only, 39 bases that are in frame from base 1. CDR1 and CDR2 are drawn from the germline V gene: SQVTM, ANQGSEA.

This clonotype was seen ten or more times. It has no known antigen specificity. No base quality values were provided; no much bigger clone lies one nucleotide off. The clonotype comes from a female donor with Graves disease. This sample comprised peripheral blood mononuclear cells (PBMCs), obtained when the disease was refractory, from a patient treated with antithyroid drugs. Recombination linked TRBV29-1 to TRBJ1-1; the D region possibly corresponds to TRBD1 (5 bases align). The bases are TGCAGCGTTTTTGACGGACAGAACACTGAAGCTTTCTTT. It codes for CSVFDGQNTEAFF.